The T cell receptor (beta chain) described here comes from a study of blood T cell repertoires in COVID-19. Study-level background: Collection of acute and convalescent COVID-19 samples took place in the United States, Italy and Spain. The cDNA or gDNA used as material had been derived from T cells, B-cell-depleted T cells, or PBMCs.

Here immunoSEQ multiplex PCR was the method, and the copy in TCRdb shows in-frame clones only, minus some. The sample shows approximately 250,000 clones, approximately 90% of them seen only once. The V end lost 5 bases, the J end lost 0 bases, and 17 bases lay between the germline ends. Germline CDR1 is SGHAT and CDR2 is FQNNGV. The CDR3 runs 17 residues. This clonotype was obtained from a young man with active or convalescent COVID-19. The V and J genes are TRBV11-2 and TRBJ1-5, with D hard to call. Sequencing used peripheral blood. CDR3 DNA: TGTGCCAGCAGCAAAGAGGGTCCAAGACATAGCAATCAGCCCCAGCATTTT. This sequence encodes CASSKEGPRHSNQPQHF.